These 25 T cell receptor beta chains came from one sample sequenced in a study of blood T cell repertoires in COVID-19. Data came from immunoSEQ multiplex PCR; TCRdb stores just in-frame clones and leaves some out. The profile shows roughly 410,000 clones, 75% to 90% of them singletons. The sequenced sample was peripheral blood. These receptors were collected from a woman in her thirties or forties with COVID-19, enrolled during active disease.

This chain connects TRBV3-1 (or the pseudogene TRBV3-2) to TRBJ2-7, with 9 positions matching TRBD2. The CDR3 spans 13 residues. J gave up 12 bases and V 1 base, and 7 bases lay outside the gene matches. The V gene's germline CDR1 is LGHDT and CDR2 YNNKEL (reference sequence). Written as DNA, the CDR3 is TGTGCCAGCAGCCAAGTTGCGGGGGGGCCGGCGTACTTC. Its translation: CASSQVAGGPAYF.

CDR3 nucleotides: TGTGCCAGCAGTTACTCCGCAGGGGACCTATCGAGATACACCTTC. It codes for CASSYSAGDLSRYTF. The V and J genes are TRBV6-5 and TRBJ1-2; maybe TRBD1 (6 bases). Germline loops: CDR1 MNHEY, CDR2 SVGAGI. This CDR3 has 15 residues. Trimming took 0 bases from V and 11 from J, leaving 19 bases between them.

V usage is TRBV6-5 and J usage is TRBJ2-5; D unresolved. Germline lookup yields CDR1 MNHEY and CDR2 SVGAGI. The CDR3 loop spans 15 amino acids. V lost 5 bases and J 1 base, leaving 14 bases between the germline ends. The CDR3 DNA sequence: TGTGCCAGCAGTCTAGTGGCGGAGACCCAAGAGACCCAGTACTTC. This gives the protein CASSLVAETQETQYF.

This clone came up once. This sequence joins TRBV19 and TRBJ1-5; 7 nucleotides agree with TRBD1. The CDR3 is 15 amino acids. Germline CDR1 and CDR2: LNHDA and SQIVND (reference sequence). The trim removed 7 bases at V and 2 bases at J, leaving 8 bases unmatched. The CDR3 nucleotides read TGTGCCAGTAAAACAGCCGGGACAGGCAATCAGCCCCAGCATTTT. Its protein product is CASKTAGTGNQPQHF.

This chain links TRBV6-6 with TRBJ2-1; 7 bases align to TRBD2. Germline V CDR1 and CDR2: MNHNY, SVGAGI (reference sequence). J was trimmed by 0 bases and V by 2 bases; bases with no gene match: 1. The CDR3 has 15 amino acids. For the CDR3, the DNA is TGTGCCAGCAGTTACGGCGGGAGCTCCTACAATGAGCAGTTCTTC. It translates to CASSYGGSSYNEQFF.

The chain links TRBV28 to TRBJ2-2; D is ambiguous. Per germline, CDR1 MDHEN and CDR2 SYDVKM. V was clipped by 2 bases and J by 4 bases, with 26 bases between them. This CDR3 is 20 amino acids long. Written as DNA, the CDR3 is TGTGCCAGCAGTTTACTATTCATAATCGGCCGCCCCGAGCGCACCGGGGAGCTGTTTTTT. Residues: CASSLLFIIGRPERTGELFF.

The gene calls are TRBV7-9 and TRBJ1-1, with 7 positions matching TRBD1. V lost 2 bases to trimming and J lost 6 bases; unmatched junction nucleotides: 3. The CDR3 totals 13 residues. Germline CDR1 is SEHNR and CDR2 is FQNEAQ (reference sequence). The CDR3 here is CASSLWQGAEAFF. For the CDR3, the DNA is TGTGCCAGCAGCTTATGGCAGGGGGCTGAAGCTTTCTTT.

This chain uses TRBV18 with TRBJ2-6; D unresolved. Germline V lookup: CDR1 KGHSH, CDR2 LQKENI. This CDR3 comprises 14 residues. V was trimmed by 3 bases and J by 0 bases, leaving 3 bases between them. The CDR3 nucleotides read TGTGCCAGCTCACCCAACTCTGGGGCCAACGTCCTGACTTTC. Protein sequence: CASSPNSGANVLTF.

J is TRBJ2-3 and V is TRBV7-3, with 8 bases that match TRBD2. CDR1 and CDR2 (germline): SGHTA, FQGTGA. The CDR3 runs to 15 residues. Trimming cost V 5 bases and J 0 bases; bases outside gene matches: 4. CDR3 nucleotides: TGTGCCAGCAGCCAAAGCGGGGGTAGCACAGATACGCAGTATTTT. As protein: CASSQSGGSTDTQYF.

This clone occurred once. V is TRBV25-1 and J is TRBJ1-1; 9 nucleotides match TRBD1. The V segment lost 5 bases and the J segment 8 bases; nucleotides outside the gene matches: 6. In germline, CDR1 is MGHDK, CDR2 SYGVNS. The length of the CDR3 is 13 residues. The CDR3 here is CASSKPGQGEAFF. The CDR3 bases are TGTGCCAGCAGTAAACCGGGACAGGGCGAAGCTTTCTTT. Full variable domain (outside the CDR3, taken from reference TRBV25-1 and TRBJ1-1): EADIYQTPRYLVIGTGKKITLECSQTMGHDKMYWYQQDPGMELHLIHYSYGVNSTEKGDLSSESTVSRIRTEHFPLTLESARPSHTSQYLCASSKPGQGEAFFGQGTRLTVV.

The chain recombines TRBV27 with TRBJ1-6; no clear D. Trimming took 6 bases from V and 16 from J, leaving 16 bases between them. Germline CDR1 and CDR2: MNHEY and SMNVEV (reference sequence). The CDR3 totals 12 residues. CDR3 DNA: TGTGCCAGCAGCCAGATTGGACTTAGGCTCCACTTT. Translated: CASSQIGLRLHF.

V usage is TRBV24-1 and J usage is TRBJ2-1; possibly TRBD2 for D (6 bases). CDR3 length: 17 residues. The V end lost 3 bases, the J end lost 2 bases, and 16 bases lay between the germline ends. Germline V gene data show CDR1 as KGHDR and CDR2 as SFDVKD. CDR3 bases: TGTGCCACCAGTGATCGCCAGAGTAGCGGAGCCTACAATGAGCAGTTCTTC. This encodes CATSDRQSSGAYNEQFF.

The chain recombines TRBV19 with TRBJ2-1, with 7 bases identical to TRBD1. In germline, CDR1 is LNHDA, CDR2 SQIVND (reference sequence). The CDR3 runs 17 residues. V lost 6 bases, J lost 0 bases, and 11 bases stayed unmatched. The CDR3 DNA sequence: TGTGCCAGTAGGGGGGACAGTCCTAAAACCTCCTACAATGAGCAGTTCTTC. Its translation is CASRGDSPKTSYNEQFF.

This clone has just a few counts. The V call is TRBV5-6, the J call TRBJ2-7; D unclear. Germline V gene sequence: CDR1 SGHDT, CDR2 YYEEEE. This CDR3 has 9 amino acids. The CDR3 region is CGSHYEQYF. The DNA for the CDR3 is TGTGGCAGTCACTACGAGCAGTACTTC.

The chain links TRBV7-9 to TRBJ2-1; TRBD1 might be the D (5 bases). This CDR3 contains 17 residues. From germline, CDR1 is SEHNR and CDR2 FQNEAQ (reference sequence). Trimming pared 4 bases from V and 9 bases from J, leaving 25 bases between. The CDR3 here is CASSSPSTGARYIEQFF. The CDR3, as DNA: TGTGCCAGCAGCTCCCCGTCAACTGGGGCAAGGTATATTGAGCAGTTCTTC.

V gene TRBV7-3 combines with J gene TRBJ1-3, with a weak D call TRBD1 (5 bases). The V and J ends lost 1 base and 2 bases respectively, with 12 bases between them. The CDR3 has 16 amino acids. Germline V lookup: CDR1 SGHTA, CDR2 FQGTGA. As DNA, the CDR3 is TGTGCCAGCAGCTTAAACCCCAGGGAGGCTGGAAACACCATATATTTT. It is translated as CASSLNPREAGNTIYF. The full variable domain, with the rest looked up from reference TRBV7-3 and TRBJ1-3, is GAGVSQTPSNKVTEKGKYVELRCDPISGHTALYWYRQSLGQGPEFLIYFQGTGAADDSGLPNDRFFAVRPEGSVSTLKIQRTERGDSAVYLCASSLNPREAGNTIYFGEGSWLTVV.

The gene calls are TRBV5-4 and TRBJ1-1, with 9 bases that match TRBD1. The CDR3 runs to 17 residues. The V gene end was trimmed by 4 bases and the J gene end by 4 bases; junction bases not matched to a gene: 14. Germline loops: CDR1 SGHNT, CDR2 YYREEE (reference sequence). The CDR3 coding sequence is TGTGCCAGCAGCCCAGGACAGGGGAGAAAAAGCGGCACTGAAGCTTTCTTT. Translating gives CASSPGQGRKSGTEAFF.

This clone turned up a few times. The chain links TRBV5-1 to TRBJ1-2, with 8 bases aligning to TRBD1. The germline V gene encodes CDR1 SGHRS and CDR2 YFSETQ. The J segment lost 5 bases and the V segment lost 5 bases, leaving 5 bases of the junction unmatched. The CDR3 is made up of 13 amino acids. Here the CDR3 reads CASSLGTGYGYTF. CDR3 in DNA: TGCGCCAGCAGTTTAGGGACAGGTTATGGCTACACCTTC.

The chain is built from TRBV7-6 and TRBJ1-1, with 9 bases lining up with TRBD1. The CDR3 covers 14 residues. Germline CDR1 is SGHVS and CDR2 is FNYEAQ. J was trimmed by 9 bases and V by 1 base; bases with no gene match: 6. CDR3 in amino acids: CASSLGTGAEKAFF. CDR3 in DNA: TGTGCCAGCAGCTTAGGGACAGGGGCCGAGAAAGCTTTCTTT. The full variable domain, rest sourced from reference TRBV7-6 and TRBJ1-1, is GAGVSQSPRYKVTKRGQDVALRCDPISGHVSLYWYRQALGQGPEFLTYFNYEAQQDKSGLPNDRFSAERPEGSISTLTIQRTEQRDSAMYRCASSLGTGAEKAFFGQGTRLTVV.

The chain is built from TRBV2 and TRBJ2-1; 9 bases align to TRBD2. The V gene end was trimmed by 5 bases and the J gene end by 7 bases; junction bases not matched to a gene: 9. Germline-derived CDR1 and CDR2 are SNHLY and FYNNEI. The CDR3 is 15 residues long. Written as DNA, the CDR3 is TGTGCCAGCAGTAGCGGGAGGCTCACGCGGAATGAGCAGTTCTTC. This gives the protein CASSSGRLTRNEQFF.

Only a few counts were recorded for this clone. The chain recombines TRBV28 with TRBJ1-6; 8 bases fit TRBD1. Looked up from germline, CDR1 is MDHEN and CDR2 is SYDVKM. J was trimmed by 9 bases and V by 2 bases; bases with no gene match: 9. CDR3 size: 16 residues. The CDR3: CASSLRRGPTSSPLHF. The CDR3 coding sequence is TGTGCCAGCAGTTTACGCAGGGGGCCTACGTCTTCACCCCTCCACTTT.

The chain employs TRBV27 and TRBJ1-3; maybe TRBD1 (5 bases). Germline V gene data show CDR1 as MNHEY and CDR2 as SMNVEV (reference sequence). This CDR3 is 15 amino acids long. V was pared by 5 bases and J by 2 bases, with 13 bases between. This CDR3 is CASSPRGGTGNTIYF. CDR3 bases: TGTGCCAGCAGTCCCCGGGGGGGTACTGGAAACACCATATATTTT.

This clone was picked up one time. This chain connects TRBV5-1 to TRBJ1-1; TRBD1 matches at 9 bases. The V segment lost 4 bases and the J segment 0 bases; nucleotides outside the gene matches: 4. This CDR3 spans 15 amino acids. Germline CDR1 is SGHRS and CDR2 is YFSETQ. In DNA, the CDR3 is TGCGCCAGCAGCCTAGACAGGGGGATGAACACTGAAGCTTTCTTT. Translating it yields CASSLDRGMNTEAFF.

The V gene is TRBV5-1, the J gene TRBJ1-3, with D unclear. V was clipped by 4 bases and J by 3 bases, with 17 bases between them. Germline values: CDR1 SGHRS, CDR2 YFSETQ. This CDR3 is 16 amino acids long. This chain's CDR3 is CASSRERREFGNTIYF. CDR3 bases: TGCGCCAGCAGCCGCGAGAGGAGGGAGTTTGGAAACACCATATATTTT.

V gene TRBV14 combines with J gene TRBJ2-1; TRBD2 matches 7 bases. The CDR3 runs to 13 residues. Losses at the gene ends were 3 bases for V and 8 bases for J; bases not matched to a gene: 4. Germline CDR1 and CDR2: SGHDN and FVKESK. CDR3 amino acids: CASSHGTTYEQFF. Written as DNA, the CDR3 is TGTGCCAGCAGCCACGGGACTACTTATGAGCAGTTCTTC.